These 22 T cell receptor beta chains originate from one sample sequenced in a study of high-grade serous ovarian cancer treatment subgroups (dated by TCRdb to the early 2020s). Library generation was performed with the immunoSEQ multiplex PCR assay. The table was pulled from immuneACCESS by TCRdb, which kept in-frame rearrangements only. Such tables lose some clones; where checked, under half of the loss comes from unresolved V genes, and the rest has no known cause. The sample profile shows over 750 clones; approximately 63% of them were found once. Of the sample, roughly 8.4% is held by the ten largest clones. Collection of tumor samples took place before definitive surgery or chemotherapy. Sequenced input: tumor tissue. The receptors come from a human donor with high-grade serous ovarian cancer.

The table lists this clone with a few counts. The chain joins TRBV5-6 to TRBJ1-1, with D unresolved. CDR1 and CDR2 (germline): SGHDT, YYEEEE. This CDR3 is built from 15 residues. Trimming removed 3 bases at V and 1 base at J, with 13 bases between. The CDR3 sequence is CASSSLGTGNTEAFF. The CDR3 coding sequence is TGTGCCAGCAGCTCGCTGGGAACGGGGAACACTGAAGCTTTCTTT.

The V and J genes are TRBV6-1 and TRBJ2-3, with 9 bases identical to TRBD2. CDR3 size: 17 residues. Germline V lookup: CDR1 MNHNS, CDR2 SASEGT. The V and J ends lost 3 bases and 0 bases, in that order; junction bases with no gene match: 7. The CDR3 bases are TGTGCCAGCAGTGAGACCGCTAGCGGGATGAGCACAGATACGCAGTATTTT. This sequence encodes CASSETASGMSTDTQYF.

This clone has only a few counts. This chain connects TRBV27 to TRBJ2-7, with 11 bases identical to TRBD2. This CDR3 has 16 residues. J was trimmed by 5 bases and V by 2 bases; bases with no gene match: 8. Germline CDR1 reads MNHEY; CDR2 reads SMNVEV (reference sequence). DNA of the CDR3: TGTGCCAGCAGTTTAGGGCGTCTAGCGGGAGGCGACGAGCAGTACTTC. It encodes CASSLGRLAGGDEQYF.

CDR3 in amino acids: CATGQETYEQYF. Written as DNA, the CDR3 is TGTGCCACCGGACAGGAAACCTACGAGCAGTACTTC. V and J are TRBV10-3 and TRBJ2-5; TRBD1 aligns across 7 bases. The last part of the DNA fits TRBJ2-7 better; the J call may be wrong. The CDR3 spans 12 residues. Per germline, CDR1 ENHRY and CDR2 SYGVKD.

This clone was observed a few times. V is TRBV19 and J is TRBJ1-1, with TRBD1 as a possible D gene (6 bases). Germline CDR1 is LNHDA and CDR2 is SQIVND (reference sequence). V lost 6 bases to trimming and J lost 2 bases, with 19 bases between them. This CDR3 spans 16 amino acids. The DNA for the CDR3 is TGTGCCAGTAGGCGAGCCTGGACAGACCTTAACACTGAAGCTTTCTTT. Its protein is CASRRAWTDLNTEAFF.

By share of the sample, this clone is large (0.1 to 1%). This sequence joins TRBV5-1 and TRBJ2-2; no firm D call. Trimming removed 4 bases at V and 2 bases at J, with 9 bases between. The CDR3 runs 14 residues. CDR1 is SGHRS and CDR2 is YFSETQ in the germline V gene. The CDR3 reads CASSMGYNTGELFF. Here the CDR3 DNA reads TGCGCCAGCAGCATGGGCTACAACACCGGGGAGCTGTTTTTT.

A single count supports this clone. The chain has TRBV25-1 and TRBJ1-4; D may be TRBD1 (5 bases). Germline V CDR1 and CDR2: MGHDK, SYGVNS. CDR3 length: 13 amino acids. The ends were cut back, 5 bases at V and 7 bases at J, with 11 bases in the middle. CDR3 nucleotide sequence: TGTGCCAGCAGTTTCGGGGCACCTGAAAAACTGTTTTTT. It translates to CASSFGAPEKLFF.

The chain joins TRBV12-5 to TRBJ2-2; D is uncertain. Germline CDR1 is LGHNT and CDR2 is FRNRAP. The CDR3 length is 14 residues. V lost 7 bases and J lost 5, with 14 bases in between. In nucleotides, the CDR3 is TGTGCTAGTGCCCGTCCCCCTGGTACCGGGGAGCTGTTTTTT. Its protein is CASARPPGTGELFF.

V usage is TRBV10-2 and J usage is TRBJ2-7, with a possible D match to TRBD2 (5 bases). Germline CDR1 and CDR2: WSHSY and SAAADI. This CDR3 comprises 14 residues. With 5 bases removed from V and 1 base from J, the gap between germline ends came to 12 bases. The CDR3 reads CASSSRGGSYEQYF. The CDR3 DNA reads as TGCGCCAGCAGTTCTCGGGGTGGGTCCTACGAGCAGTACTTC.

This rearrangement joins TRBV2 to TRBJ2-5; TRBD2 agrees at 9 bases. J gave up 4 bases and V 3 bases, and 3 bases lay outside the gene matches. This CDR3 has 14 amino acids. Germline CDR1 SNHLY, CDR2 FYNNEI. DNA of the CDR3: TGTGCCAGCAGTGAGCCAGCGGGGGGAGAGACCCAGTACTTC. Translating gives CASSEPAGGETQYF.

The genes are TRBV4-2 and TRBJ2-3; TRBD2 is a possible D gene (5 bases). The germline V and J ends were trimmed by 0 bases and 0 bases, with 7 bases remaining between them. This CDR3 contains 15 residues. Germline V lookup: CDR1 LGHNA, CDR2 YNFKEQ. CDR3 in amino acids: CASSQEWTSTDTQYF. For the CDR3, the DNA is TGTGCCAGCAGCCAAGAGTGGACTAGCACAGATACGCAGTATTTT.

The chain employs TRBV29-1 and TRBJ2-3, with TRBD2 identical over 8 bases. J lost 0 bases, V lost 4 bases, and 6 bases had no gene match. Looked up from germline, CDR1 is SQVTM and CDR2 is ANQGSEA. This CDR3 comprises 15 residues. The CDR3 here is CSVVASGSSTDTQYF. The CDR3 DNA follows: TGCAGCGTTGTGGCTAGCGGGTCTAGCACAGATACGCAGTATTTT.

The chain recombines TRBV5-1 with TRBJ2-2; either TRBD1 or TRBD2 may fit D (5 bases each). V was clipped by 2 bases and J by 4 bases, with 15 bases between them. Per the germline V gene, CDR1 is SGHRS and CDR2 is YFSETQ. This CDR3 comprises 16 residues. The CDR3 sequence: CASSFGAGAGTGELFF. CDR3 sequence (DNA): TGCGCCAGCAGCTTCGGGGCCGGGGCGGGCACCGGGGAGCTGTTTTTT.

This clone has only one observation. The rearrangement joins TRBV11-2 to TRBJ2-5, with D maybe TRBD2 (6 bases). Germline V CDR1 and CDR2: SGHAT, FQNNGV. The CDR3 is 15 amino acids. The V and J ends lost 4 bases and 5 bases respectively, with 17 bases between them. The CDR3 region is CASSSRRDLLETQYF. CDR3 DNA sequence: TGTGCCAGCAGCTCGAGGAGGGACCTCCTCGAGACCCAGTACTTC.

V gene TRBV4-1 combines with J gene TRBJ1-2; 9 bases align to TRBD1. There are 16 residues in the CDR3. V lost 4 bases to trimming and J lost 7 bases; unmatched junction nucleotides: 13. Germline assignment: CDR1 MGHRA and CDR2 YSYEKL. CDR3 loop: CASSPDDETGGGGYTF. CDR3 coding DNA: TGCGCCAGCAGCCCGGACGACGAGACAGGGGGTGGTGGCTACACCTTC.

V and J are TRBV7-9 and TRBJ1-5; D uncertain. The CDR3 is made up of 13 amino acids. Trimming removed 7 bases at V and 0 bases at J, with 7 bases between. Germline V lookup: CDR1 SEHNR, CDR2 FQNEAQ (reference sequence). The DNA for the CDR3 is TGTGCCAGCATCCTTGATAGCAATCAGCCCCAGCATTTT. It codes for CASILDSNQPQHF.

The chain combines TRBV6-1 with TRBJ1-1; weak D call: TRBD1 (5 bases). With 0 bases removed from V and 6 bases from J, the gap between germline ends came to 11 bases. Germline V gene sequence: CDR1 MNHNS, CDR2 SASEGT. CDR3 length: 14 amino acids. CDR3 region: CASSEAQGSSEAFF. Written as DNA, the CDR3 is TGTGCCAGCAGTGAAGCGCAGGGATCTTCTGAAGCTTTCTTT.

This clone was seen a few times. This chain links TRBV6-1 with TRBJ2-4; TRBD2 agrees at 8 bases. In germline, CDR1 is MNHNS, CDR2 SASEGT. The CDR3 is made up of 17 amino acids. The V gene end was trimmed by 1 base and the J gene end by 0 bases; junction bases not matched to a gene: 5. Here the CDR3 DNA reads TGTGCCAGCAGTGAAGGGTTAGCGGGATTAGCCAAAAACATTCAGTACTTC. Translated, it gives CASSEGLAGLAKNIQYF.

V gene TRBV29-1 combines with J gene TRBJ2-3, with D perhaps TRBD1 (6 bases). CDR3 length: 15 amino acids. Germline assignment: CDR1 SQVTM and CDR2 ANQGSEA. Trimming stripped 3 bases from V and 2 bases from J, with 15 bases between. The CDR3 region has the DNA TGCAGCGTTGAGTCCGGGACATATTCCACAGATACGCAGTATTTT. It translates to CSVESGTYSTDTQYF.

The DNA for the CDR3 is TGTGCCAGTCGGCTATTAACGACAGGGCACTATGGCTACACCTTC. Translating gives CASRLLTTGHYGYTF. V usage is TRBV19 and J usage is TRBJ1-2; 7 bases agree with TRBD1. CDR1 is LNHDA, CDR2 SQIVND, per germline (reference sequence). CDR3 length equals 15 residues. After removal of 8 bases from V and 3 bases from J, the junction contained 12 bases not matched to a gene.

This sequence joins TRBV28 and TRBJ2-2; no clear D. The CDR3 spans 14 residues. V lost 2 bases and J 0 bases, leaving 4 bases between the germline ends. Germline assignment: CDR1 MDHEN and CDR2 SYDVKM. The CDR3 region is CASSLASNTGELFF. The CDR3 DNA reads TGTGCCAGCAGTTTAGCGTCGAACACCGGGGAGCTGTTTTTT.

The V and J genes are TRBV5-1 and TRBJ2-3; 13 nucleotides agree with TRBD2. The length of the CDR3 is 19 residues. Trimming took 3 bases from V and 3 from J; bases not matched to a gene: 13. The germline gives CDR1 SGHRS, CDR2 YFSETQ. CDR3 residues: CASSSKTSGGALSTDTQYF. DNA of the CDR3: TGCGCCAGCAGCTCGAAAACTAGCGGGGGGGCACTTTCAACAGATACGCAGTATTTT.